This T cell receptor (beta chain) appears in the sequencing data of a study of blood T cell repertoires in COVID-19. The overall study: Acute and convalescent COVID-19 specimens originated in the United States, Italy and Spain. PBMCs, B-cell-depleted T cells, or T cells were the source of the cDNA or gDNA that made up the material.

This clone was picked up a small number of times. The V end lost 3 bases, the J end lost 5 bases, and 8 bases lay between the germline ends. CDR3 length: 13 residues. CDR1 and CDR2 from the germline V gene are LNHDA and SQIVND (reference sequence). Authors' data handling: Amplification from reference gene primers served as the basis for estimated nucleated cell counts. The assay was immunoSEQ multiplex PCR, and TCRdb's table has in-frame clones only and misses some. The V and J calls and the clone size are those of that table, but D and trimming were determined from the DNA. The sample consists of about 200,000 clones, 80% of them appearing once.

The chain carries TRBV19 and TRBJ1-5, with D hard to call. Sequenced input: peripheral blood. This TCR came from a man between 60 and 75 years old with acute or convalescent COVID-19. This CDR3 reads CASSIGIYQPQHF. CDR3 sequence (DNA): TGTGCCAGTAGTATCGGGATCTATCAGCCCCAGCATTTT. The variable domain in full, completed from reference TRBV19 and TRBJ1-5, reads DGGITQSPKYLFRKEGQNVTLSCEQNLNHDAMYWYRQDPGQGLRLIYYSQIVNDFQKGDIAEGYSVSREKKESFPLTVTSAQKNPTAFYLCASSIGIYQPQHFGDGTRLSIL.